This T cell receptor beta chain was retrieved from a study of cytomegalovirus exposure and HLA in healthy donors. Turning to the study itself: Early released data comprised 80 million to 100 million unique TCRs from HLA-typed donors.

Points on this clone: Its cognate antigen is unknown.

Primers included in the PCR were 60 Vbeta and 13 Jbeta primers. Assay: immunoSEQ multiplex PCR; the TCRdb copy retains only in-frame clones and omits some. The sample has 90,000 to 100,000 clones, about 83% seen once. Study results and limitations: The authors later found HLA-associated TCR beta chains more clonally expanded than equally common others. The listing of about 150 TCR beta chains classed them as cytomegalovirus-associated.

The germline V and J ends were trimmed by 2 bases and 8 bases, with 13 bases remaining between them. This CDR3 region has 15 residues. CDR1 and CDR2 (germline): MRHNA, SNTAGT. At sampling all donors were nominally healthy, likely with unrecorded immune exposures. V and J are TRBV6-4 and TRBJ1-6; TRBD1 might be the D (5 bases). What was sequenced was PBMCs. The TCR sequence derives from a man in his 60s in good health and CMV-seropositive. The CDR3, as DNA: TGTGCCAGCAGTGACAACGGGGGATGGGATTCACCCCTCCACTTT. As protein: CASSDNGGWDSPLHF.